The next 3 T cell receptor beta chains were all read from a single sample in a study of chemoradiotherapy in HPV16-positive cancers. Sequenced by immunoSEQ multiplex PCR; TCRdb stores in-frame clones only, minus some. The sample contains 9,500 to 15,000 clones, 80% to 90% of which appear only once. The sample consisted of blood, taken from a patient who underwent chemoradiotherapy. Receptors were obtained from a human donor with HPV-associated anogenital cancer.

This rearrangement joins TRBV10-3 to TRBJ2-1; no definite D call. V dropped 5 bases and J dropped 7 bases, with 6 bases sitting between them. Germline-derived CDR1 and CDR2 are ENHRY and SYGVKD. The CDR3 sequence is 11 residues long. The chain's CDR3 is CAISQENEQFF. The CDR3 DNA reads as TGTGCCATCAGTCAAGAGAATGAGCAGTTCTTC.

CDR3 sequence (DNA): TGTGCCAGCAGCAGAGGGACAGGGGGAGGCAATCAGCCCCAGCATTTT. This codes for CASSRGTGGGNQPQHF. This rearrangement joins TRBV7-9 to TRBJ1-5; 11 bases match TRBD1. The CDR3 runs 16 residues. The V and J ends lost 5 bases and 2 bases, in that order; junction bases with no gene match: 5. Per germline, CDR1 SEHNR and CDR2 FQNEAQ (reference sequence).

The rearrangement uses TRBV29-1 and TRBJ1-5; D may be TRBD1 (5 bases). Trimming shortened V by 0 bases and J by 9 bases, and 9 bases separated the two germline ends. CDR3 length equals 12 residues. CDR1 SQVTM and CDR2 ANQGSEA come from the germline V gene. CDR3 bases: TGCAGCGTTGAAGATTTCGGGGGGCCCCAGCATTTT. Amino acids: CSVEDFGGPQHF.